This T cell receptor (beta chain) was recorded in a study of cytomegalovirus exposure and HLA in healthy donors. The germline V gene has CDR1 SGHVS and CDR2 FQNEAQ. This CDR3 spans 16 amino acids. V shed 5 bases and J shed 2 bases, with 17 bases lying between them. PCR involved 60 Vbeta and 13 Jbeta primers. Assay: immunoSEQ multiplex PCR; the TCRdb copy retains only in-frame clones and omits some. The table records some 140,000 clones, roughly 80% of them present only once. Specimen: PBMCs. The rearrangement uses TRBV7-8 and TRBJ2-3; maybe TRBD1 (5 bases). This receptor was identified in a young man in good health and CMV-seropositive. CDR3: CASSRTRQTLTDTQYF. The CDR3 DNA follows: TGTGCCAGCAGCCGTACCCGACAGACCCTCACAGATACGCAGTATTTT.